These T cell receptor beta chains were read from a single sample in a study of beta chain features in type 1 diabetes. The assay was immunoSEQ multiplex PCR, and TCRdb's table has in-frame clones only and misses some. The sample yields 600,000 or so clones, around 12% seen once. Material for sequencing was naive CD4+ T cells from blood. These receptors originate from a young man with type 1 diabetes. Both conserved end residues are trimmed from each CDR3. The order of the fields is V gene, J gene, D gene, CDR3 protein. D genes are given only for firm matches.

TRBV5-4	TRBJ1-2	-	ASTLHPSGYT
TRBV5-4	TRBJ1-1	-	ASSLGGLRGTEAF
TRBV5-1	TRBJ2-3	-	ASSPHPRGAIDTQY
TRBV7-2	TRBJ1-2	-	ASSLMPGYGYT
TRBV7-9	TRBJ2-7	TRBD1	ASSSRDRGYEQY
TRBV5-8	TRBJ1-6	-	ASSLGGLSLH
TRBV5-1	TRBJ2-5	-	ASTFQETQY
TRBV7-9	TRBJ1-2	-	ASSLAVRIKGNYGYT
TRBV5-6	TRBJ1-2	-	ASSVTGTVYGYT
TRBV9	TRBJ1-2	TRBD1	ASSVNRGQGYT